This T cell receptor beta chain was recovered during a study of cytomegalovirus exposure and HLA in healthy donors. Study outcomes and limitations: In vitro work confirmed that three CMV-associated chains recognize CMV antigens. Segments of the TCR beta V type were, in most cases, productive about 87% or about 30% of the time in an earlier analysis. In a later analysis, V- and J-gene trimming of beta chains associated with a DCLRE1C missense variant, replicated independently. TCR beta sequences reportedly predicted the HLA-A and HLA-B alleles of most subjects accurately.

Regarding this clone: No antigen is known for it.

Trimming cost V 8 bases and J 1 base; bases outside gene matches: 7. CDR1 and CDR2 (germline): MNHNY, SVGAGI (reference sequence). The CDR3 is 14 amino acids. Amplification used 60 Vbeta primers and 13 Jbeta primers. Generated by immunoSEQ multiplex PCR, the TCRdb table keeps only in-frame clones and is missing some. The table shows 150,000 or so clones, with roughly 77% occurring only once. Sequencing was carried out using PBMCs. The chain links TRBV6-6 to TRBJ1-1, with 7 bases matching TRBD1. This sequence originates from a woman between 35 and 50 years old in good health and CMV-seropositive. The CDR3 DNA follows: TGTGCCAGCCAGAGACAGGGTTGGAACACTGAAGCTTTCTTT. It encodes CASQRQGWNTEAFF.